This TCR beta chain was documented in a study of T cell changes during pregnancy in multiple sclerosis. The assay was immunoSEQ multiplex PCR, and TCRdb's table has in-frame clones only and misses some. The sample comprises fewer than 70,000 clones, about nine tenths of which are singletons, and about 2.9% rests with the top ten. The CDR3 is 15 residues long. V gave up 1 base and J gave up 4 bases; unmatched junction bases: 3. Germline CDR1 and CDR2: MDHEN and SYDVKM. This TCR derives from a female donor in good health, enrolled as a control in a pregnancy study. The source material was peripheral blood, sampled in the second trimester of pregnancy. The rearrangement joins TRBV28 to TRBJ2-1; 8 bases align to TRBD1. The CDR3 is CASSLSGGGYNEQFF. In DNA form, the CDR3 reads TGTGCCAGCAGTTTATCAGGGGGCGGGTACAATGAGCAGTTCTTC.